This TCR beta chain came from a study of T cells in Graves' hyperthyroidism and ophthalmopathy. Germline loops: CDR1 MDHEN, CDR2 SYDVKM. Trimming stripped 8 bases from V and 1 base from J, with 8 bases between. This CDR3 is 12 amino acids long. Amplified regions were TCR beta CDR3 sequences from RNA transcripts. Researchers ran a first-round RT-PCR on the TCR CDR3 using the HTBI primer set. TCRdb itself ran the multiplex PCR reads through MiXCR, one entry per CDR3 protein. The top ten clones hold around 70% of a sample with 300,000 to 450,000 distinct CDR3 sequences, 20% to 25% of them seen once. The chain recombines TRBV28 with TRBJ1-2; a weak D match, TRBD1 (5 bases). The sequenced material came from blood. The origin of this receptor is a man in his fifties with Graves' hyperthyroidism. The CDR3 DNA sequence: TGTGCCAGCGGGGGAGTTAACTATGGCTACACCTTC. It encodes CASGGVNYGYTF.